This T cell receptor (beta chain) came from a study of blood T cell repertoires in COVID-19. Clones were read by immunoSEQ multiplex PCR, and TCRdb kept only the in-frame ones, dropping some. The sample carries some 320,000 clones, 90% recorded once. V dropped 5 bases and J dropped 2; count of bases not matched to a gene: 5. This CDR3 is built from 14 residues. Germline assignment: CDR1 SEHNR and CDR2 FQNEAQ (reference sequence). The study recruited exposed participants who had met a COVID-19 case within 2 weeks before entry. The rearrangement uses TRBV7-9 and TRBJ1-1; 7 bases match TRBD1. This sequence was found in a woman under 40 who had been exposed to COVID-19. The source material was PBMCs or T cells enriched from blood (not recorded which). The CDR3 loop is CASSHGTENTEAFF. CDR3 in DNA: TGTGCCAGCAGCCACGGGACAGAAAACACTGAAGCTTTCTTT. Looking up the rest from reference TRBV7-9 and TRBJ1-1 gives the full variable domain: DTGVSQNPRHKITKRGQNVTFRCDPISEHNRLYWYRQTLGQGPEFLTYFQNEAQLEKSRLLSDRFSAERPKGSFSTLEIQRTEQGDSAMYLCASSHGTENTEAFFGQGTRLTVV.